Only a few counts were recorded for the clone carrying this T cell receptor (beta chain). Its antigen is unknown. It was 5'RACE with constant-segment primers that produced the TCR alpha and TCR beta cDNA libraries, which carried sample barcodes and UMIs. Each CDR3 protein is one row after TCRdb ran MiXCR on the 5' RACE reads. The table lists 500,000 to 650,000 distinct CDR3 sequences, roughly 20% of them singletons. This entry comes from a study of T-cell memory formation after mild COVID-19. As for the study in general: Clustering of TCRs was largely donor specific.

The V gene lost 4 bases and the J gene lost 7 bases, with 19 bases spanning the gap. Germline V gene lookup returns CDR1 SGHTA and CDR2 FQGNSA. The CDR3 runs 15 residues. The study's findings and limits: Contracting CD4+ clones were located mainly in CM and EM, and CD8+ clones in EMRA. Researchers could not confirm that second-wave clones peaking on day 37 targeted SARS-CoV-2.

This receptor was obtained from an adult woman who had mild COVID-19 (a few samples of this study predate the infection). Cell type and time point are not known. Specimen: PBMCs or a T cell subset sorted from them (not recorded which). The genes are TRBV7-2 and TRBJ2-5; no firm D call. The CDR3, as DNA: TGTGCCAGCAGCTCCCTTGCGAGCGAACGGGCGACCCAGTACTTC. As protein: CASSSLASERATQYF.